This T cell receptor (beta chain) was sequenced during a study of response to subunit inactivated influenza vaccine. General study points: Authors suggested that a seasonal influenza vaccination recruits few new T cells each time.

Of note for this clonotype: Its cognate antigen is unknown.

TCRdb independently ran MiXCR on the RT-PCR reads; one entry per CDR3 protein. The repertoire includes 710,000 or so distinct CDR3 sequences, roughly 14% of them detected once, and roughly 10% sits in the top ten. CDR3 size: 14 residues. V dropped 6 bases and J dropped 1 base, with 15 bases sitting between them. Germline lookup yields CDR1 SQVTM and CDR2 ANQGSEA. This receptor was taken from a man in his forties or fifties who received an inactivated influenza vaccine. This chain uses TRBV29-1 with TRBJ2-5; D is possibly TRBD1 (6 bases). This specimen was PBMCs from blood, taken approximately 13 days after vaccination. CDR3 residues: CSVGNRVIQETQYF. The CDR3 DNA reads as TGCAGCGTCGGGAACAGGGTTATCCAAGAGACCCAGTACTTC.